The 11 T cell receptor beta chains given below trace back to one sample, sequenced in a study of blood T cell repertoires in COVID-19. TCRdb's copy holds only in-frame clones and misses some; the assay was immunoSEQ multiplex PCR. The data show roughly 340,000 clones, with approximately 88% seen just once and under 4% held by the top ten. The sequenced sample was peripheral blood. The receptors come from a woman aged 30 to 39 with COVID-19, enrolled during active disease.

V is TRBV11-2 and J is TRBJ2-3; 8 bases are a match to TRBD2. CDR1 is SGHAT and CDR2 is FQNNGV in the germline V gene. CDR3 length: 16 residues. Unmatched junction bases numbered 7, after V lost 4 bases and J lost 1 base. The CDR3 coding sequence is TGTGCCAGCAGCTCCTTAGCGGGATCGGGCACAGATACGCAGTATTTT. Translating it yields CASSSLAGSGTDTQYF.

The rearrangement uses TRBV7-9 and TRBJ1-1, with unresolved D. CDR1 is SEHNR and CDR2 is FQNEAQ in the germline V gene (reference sequence). This CDR3 spans 15 amino acids. Trimming took 5 bases from V and 0 from J, leaving 13 bases between them. CDR3 sequence: CASSPSVFMNTEAFF. The CDR3 DNA sequence: TGTGCCAGCAGCCCCTCAGTTTTCATGAACACTGAAGCTTTCTTT. Looking up the rest from reference TRBV7-9 and TRBJ1-1 gives the full variable domain: DTGVSQNPRHKITKRGQNVTFRCDPISEHNRLYWYRQTLGQGPEFLTYFQNEAQLEKSRLLSDRFSAERPKGSFSTLEIQRTEQGDSAMYLCASSPSVFMNTEAFFGQGTRLTVV.

V is TRBV7-9 and J is TRBJ1-3; D is ambiguous. This CDR3 is 14 amino acids long. Germline lookup yields CDR1 SEHNR and CDR2 FQNEAQ (reference sequence). V was trimmed by 5 bases and J by 2 bases, leaving 10 bases between them. Here the CDR3 reads CASSSGVAGNTIYF. CDR3 bases: TGTGCCAGCAGCAGCGGTGTCGCTGGAAACACCATATATTTT.

The rearrangement joins TRBV7-2 to TRBJ2-7; tentatively, D is TRBD1 (6 bases). V was clipped by 1 base and J by 0 bases, with 10 bases between them. This CDR3 comprises 15 residues. The germline V gene has CDR1 SGHTA and CDR2 FQGNSA. This chain's CDR3 is CASSLVRDNSYEQYF. Written as DNA, the CDR3 is TGTGCCAGCAGCTTAGTCCGGGACAACTCCTACGAGCAGTACTTC. The complete variable domain, with remaining parts taken from reference TRBV7-2 and TRBJ2-7, reads GAGVSQSPSNKVTEKGKDVELRCDPISGHTALYWYRQSLGQGLEFLIYFQGNSAPDKSGLPSDRFSAERTGGSVSTLTIQRTQQEDSAVYLCASSLVRDNSYEQYFGPGTRLTVT.

V gene TRBV7-2 combines with J gene TRBJ2-4, with D perhaps matching TRBD2 (6 bases). Per germline, CDR1 SGHTA and CDR2 FQGNSA. This CDR3 is 17 amino acids long. With 1 base removed from V and 1 base from J, the gap between germline ends came to 14 bases. The CDR3 DNA is TGTGCCAGCAGCTTAGGACTGGGGGGTGGGGCCAAAAACATTCAGTACTTC. This codes for CASSLGLGGGAKNIQYF. Based on the CDR3 plus reference TRBV7-2 and TRBJ2-4, the full variable domain is GAGVSQSPSNKVTEKGKDVELRCDPISGHTALYWYRQSLGQGLEFLIYFQGNSAPDKSGLPSDRFSAERTGGSVSTLTIQRTQQEDSAVYLCASSLGLGGGAKNIQYFGAGTRLSVL.

With respect to this clone: The sample contains more than one DNA sequence encoding this CDR3. V gene TRBV5-4 combines with J gene TRBJ2-5, with 10 bases that match TRBD2. Trimming cost V 3 bases and J 2 bases; bases outside gene matches: 4. The germline CDR1 and CDR2 sequences are SGHNT and YYREEE (reference sequence). This CDR3 has 15 amino acids. The chain's CDR3 is CASSSSGGYQETQYF. CDR3 sequence (DNA): TGTGCCAGCAGCTCTAGCGGGGGATATCAAGAGACCCAGTACTTC.

This rearrangement joins TRBV7-2 to TRBJ2-7, with a weak D call TRBD1 (5 bases). The V and J ends lost 1 base and 10 bases respectively, with 11 bases between them. Germline V gene lookup returns CDR1 SGHTA and CDR2 FQGNSA. This CDR3 has 12 amino acids. CDR3 sequence (DNA): TGTGCCAGCAGCTTAGTACAGGCTCCCCAGTACTTC. Its protein is CASSLVQAPQYF.

The chain is built from TRBV7-9 and TRBJ1-4; unclear D gene. V dropped 5 bases and J dropped 0 bases, with 13 bases sitting between them. In germline, CDR1 is SEHNR, CDR2 FQNEAQ (reference sequence). This CDR3 has 16 residues. As DNA, the CDR3 is TGTGCCAGCAGCCCTTCCCAGGTTGCAACTAATGAAAAACTGTTTTTT. This codes for CASSPSQVATNEKLFF.

The sample holds one count of this clone. V and J are TRBV3-1 (or the pseudogene TRBV3-2) and TRBJ1-1, with TRBD1 identical over 7 bases. The CDR3 is 12 residues long. The ends lost 3 bases at V and 10 bases at J; junction bases unmatched: 5. The germline V gene encodes CDR1 LGHDT and CDR2 YNNKEL (reference sequence). The DNA of the CDR3 is TGTGCCAGCAGCCACACAGGGGAGGTAGCTTTCTTT. This encodes CASSHTGEVAFF.

The chain links TRBV5-1 to TRBJ2-1; possibly TRBD1 for D (5 bases). The ends were cut back, 4 bases at V and 9 bases at J, with 8 bases in the middle. The germline gives CDR1 SGHRS, CDR2 YFSETQ. The CDR3 is 11 amino acids. CDR3 bases: TGCGCCAGCAGCCGTAGGGGTGAGCAGTTCTTC. Translated: CASSRRGEQFF. Variable domain in full (rest from reference TRBV5-1 and TRBJ2-1): KAGVTQTPRYLIKTRGQQVTLSCSPISGHRSVSWYQQTPGQGLQFLFEYFSETQRNKGNFPGRFSGRQFSNSRSEMNVSTLELGDSALYLCASSRRGEQFFGPGTRLTVL.

V is TRBV18 and J is TRBJ2-7, with 10 bases aligning to TRBD1. The V segment lost 5 bases and the J segment 4 bases; nucleotides outside the gene matches: 5. The CDR3 extends over 14 amino acids. Germline loops: CDR1 KGHSH, CDR2 LQKENI. In nucleotides, the CDR3 is TGTGCCAGCTCAACGGGACAGGGGTTGTACGAGCAGTACTTC. It is translated as CASSTGQGLYEQYF.